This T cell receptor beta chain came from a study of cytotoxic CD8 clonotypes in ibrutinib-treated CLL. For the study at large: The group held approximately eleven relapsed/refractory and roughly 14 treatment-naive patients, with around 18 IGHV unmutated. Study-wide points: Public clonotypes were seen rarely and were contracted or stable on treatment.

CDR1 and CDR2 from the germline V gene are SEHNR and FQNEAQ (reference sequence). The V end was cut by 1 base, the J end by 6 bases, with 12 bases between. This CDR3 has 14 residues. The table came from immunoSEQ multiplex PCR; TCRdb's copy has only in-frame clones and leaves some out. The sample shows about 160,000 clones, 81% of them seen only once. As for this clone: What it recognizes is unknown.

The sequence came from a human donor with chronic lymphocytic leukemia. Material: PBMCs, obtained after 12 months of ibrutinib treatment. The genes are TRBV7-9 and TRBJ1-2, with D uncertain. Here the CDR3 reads CASSLDLTAHGYTF. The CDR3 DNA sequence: TGTGCCAGCAGCTTAGACTTAACAGCTCATGGCTACACCTTC.